This record covers a single TCR beta chain. The antigen remains undetermined. This CDR3 comprises 15 residues. V dropped 3 bases and J dropped 0 bases, with 8 bases sitting between them. CDR1 and CDR2 (germline): KGHSH, LQKENI. The source of the sample is a study of cytomegalovirus exposure and HLA in healthy donors. Study conclusions and caveats: In a later analysis, at a false discovery rate of 0.05, fewer than 20,000 TCR beta sequences were associated with HLA alleles.

Primers for the PCR totalled 60 Vbeta and 13 Jbeta. TCRdb's table, derived via immunoSEQ multiplex PCR, lists solely in-frame clones and lacks some. The table lists fewer than 200,000 clones, roughly four fifths of them singletons. The rearrangement uses TRBV18 and TRBJ2-2; perhaps TRBD1 as D (5 bases). Sequenced input: PBMCs. This sequence originates from a female donor in good health and CMV-seronegative. The CDR3 reads CASSPDRTNTGELFF. In DNA form, the CDR3 reads TGTGCCAGCTCACCCGACAGAACGAACACCGGGGAGCTGTTTTTT.